Listed here are 22 T cell receptor beta chains from one sample, sequenced in a study of immune evolution from preneoplasia to lung adenocarcinoma. TCRdb's copy holds only in-frame clones and misses some; the assay was immunoSEQ multiplex PCR. The sample includes 35,000 or so clones, 65% to 75% of them seen just once. Sequences were obtained from FFPE invasive lung adenocarcinoma tissue. The origin of the receptors is a person aged 55-75 years with lung adenocarcinoma.

In its sample, this clone was seen once. This rearrangement joins TRBV7-9 to TRBJ1-3; 10 nucleotides match TRBD1. The ends lost 5 bases at V and 0 bases at J; junction bases unmatched: 4. The CDR3 has 16 amino acids. In germline, CDR1 is SEHNR, CDR2 FQNEAQ (reference sequence). CDR3 amino acids: CASSPRQGASGNTIYF. Written as DNA, the CDR3 is TGTGCCAGCAGCCCGCGACAGGGGGCCTCTGGAAACACCATATATTTT.

The chain uses TRBV7-8 and TRBJ1-5; TRBD1 aligns across 7 bases. CDR1 is SGHVS and CDR2 is FQNEAQ in the germline V gene. Trimming removed 4 bases from V and 0 bases from J; junction bases left unmatched: 6. CDR3 length: 16 amino acids. CDR3 coding DNA: TGTGCCAGCAGCTCCCACAGGGGTTCTAGCAATCAGCCCCAGCATTTT. Encoded protein: CASSSHRGSSNQPQHF.

This clone was found once. The gene calls are TRBV12-5 and TRBJ2-1; 8 bases are shared with TRBD1. This CDR3 spans 16 amino acids. Germline assignment: CDR1 LGHNT and CDR2 FRNRAP. The V segment lost 2 bases and the J segment 13 bases; nucleotides outside the gene matches: 16. The CDR3 protein is CASGLKTGQGGTGQFF. The CDR3 DNA follows: TGTGCTAGTGGTTTGAAGACCGGTCAAGGGGGGACAGGTCAGTTCTTC.

The chain uses TRBV19 and TRBJ1-2, with a possible D match to TRBD1 (6 bases). This CDR3 is built from 17 residues. V dropped 1 base and J dropped 3 bases, with 18 bases sitting between them. CDR1 LNHDA and CDR2 SQIVND come from the germline V gene (reference sequence). CDR3: CASSIGLTGSHDYGYTF. In nucleotides, the CDR3 is TGTGCCAGTAGTATAGGGTTGACAGGAAGTCATGACTATGGCTACACCTTC.

This chain connects TRBV27 to TRBJ2-2, with 13 bases aligning to TRBD2. The CDR3 is made up of 17 amino acids. Germline V lookup: CDR1 MNHEY, CDR2 SMNVEV (reference sequence). The junction had 7 bases not matched to a gene; V was cut back by 2 bases and J by 7 bases. CDR3 loop: CASSLALAGGPSGELFF. The CDR3 nucleotides read TGTGCCAGCAGTTTAGCACTAGCGGGAGGGCCGAGCGGGGAGCTGTTTTTT.

J is TRBJ2-3 and V is TRBV7-2, with D unclear. The CDR3 has 14 residues. Germline V gene lookup returns CDR1 SGHTA and CDR2 FQGNSA. Trimming removed 0 bases at V and 8 bases at J, with 12 bases between. CDR3 nucleotide sequence: TGTGCCAGCAGCTTAGCCTCCTACCTTTCTACGCAGTATTTT. Protein product: CASSLASYLSTQYF.

This clone has a single count. V is TRBV11-2 and J is TRBJ2-7; D is undetermined. This CDR3 comprises 13 residues. V lost 1 base and J lost 2, with 6 bases in between. Germline loops: CDR1 SGHAT, CDR2 FQNNGV. The CDR3 protein is CASSLVHPYEQYF. The CDR3, as DNA: TGTGCCAGCAGCTTAGTCCACCCCTACGAGCAGTACTTC.

This CDR3 is CASSPTTGANQPQHF. The CDR3 bases are TGTGCCAGCTCACCCACCACAGGGGCGAATCAGCCCCAGCATTTT. This chain joins TRBV18 and TRBJ1-5, with 7 bases aligning to TRBD1. The germline V gene has CDR1 KGHSH and CDR2 LQKENI. The CDR3 contains 15 residues. Trimming at V came to 3 bases and at J to 4 bases, leaving 6 bases not matched to a gene.

V gene TRBV5-5 combines with J gene TRBJ1-5; 7 bases agree with TRBD1. This CDR3 contains 13 residues. Germline assignment: CDR1 SGHKS and CDR2 YYEKEE (reference sequence). The ends lost 3 bases at V and 5 bases at J; junction bases unmatched: 2. CDR3 protein: CASSWDSHQPQHF. The DNA for the CDR3 is TGTGCCAGCAGCTGGGACAGCCATCAGCCCCAGCATTTT. Filled out from reference TRBV5-5 and TRBJ1-5, the complete variable domain reads DAGVTQSPTHLIKTRGQQVTLRCSPISGHKSVSWYQQVLGQGPQFIFQYYEKEERGRGNFPDRFSARQFPNYSSELNVNALLLGDSALYLCASSWDSHQPQHFGDGTRLSIL.

The J gene is TRBJ2-5, the V gene TRBV11-3; no clear D gene. CDR1 SGHNT and CDR2 YENEEA come from the germline V gene. V dropped 2 bases and J dropped 2 bases, with 9 bases sitting between them. This CDR3 region has 14 residues. In DNA, the CDR3 is TGTGCCAGCAGCTTATCCCCTGGACAAGAGACCCAGTACTTC. This translates into CASSLSPGQETQYF.

The V call is TRBV15, the J call TRBJ2-1; perhaps TRBD2 as D (5 bases). V dropped 1 base and J dropped 7 bases, with 14 bases sitting between them. The CDR3 consists of 15 residues. Germline assignment: CDR1 LNHNV and CDR2 YYDKDF (reference sequence). CDR3 DNA sequence: TGTGCCACCAGCAGAGGAGGGAGCGAATGGAATGAGCAGTTCTTC. It translates to CATSRGGSEWNEQFF.

This chain uses TRBV5-5 with TRBJ1-3; D ambiguous. Trimming took off 3 bases at V and 0 bases at J, with 4 bases between the two ends. Per germline, CDR1 SGHKS and CDR2 YYEKEE (reference sequence). The CDR3 is made up of 13 amino acids. The CDR3 protein is CASSSNSGNTIYF. The DNA of the CDR3 is TGTGCCAGCAGCTCGAACTCTGGAAACACCATATATTTT. Full variable domain (outside the CDR3, taken from reference TRBV5-5 and TRBJ1-3): DAGVTQSPTHLIKTRGQQVTLRCSPISGHKSVSWYQQVLGQGPQFIFQYYEKEERGRGNFPDRFSARQFPNYSSELNVNALLLGDSALYLCASSSNSGNTIYFGEGSWLTVV.

This clone was found a few times. The chain carries TRBV7-2 and TRBJ2-7, with no clear D. This CDR3 has 15 residues. Germline CDR1 is SGHTA and CDR2 is FQGNSA. V was trimmed by 7 bases and J by 4 bases, leaving 20 bases between them. The CDR3 region is CASTPRAGGLYEQYF. DNA of the CDR3: TGTGCCAGCACCCCCCGGGCAGGCGGTTTGTACGAGCAGTACTTC.

This clone was counted once. The rearrangement links TRBV10-2 to TRBJ2-7; 13 bases are a match to TRBD2. The V gene end was trimmed by 4 bases and the J gene end by 3 bases; junction bases not matched to a gene: 3. Germline V gives CDR1 WSHSY, CDR2 SAAADI. The CDR3 totals 15 residues. CDR3 nucleotides: TGCGCCAGCAGTGGAGGACTAGCGGGAGACTACGAGCAGTACTTC. It codes for CASSGGLAGDYEQYF.

V is TRBV7-8 and J is TRBJ1-5; 8 bases match TRBD1. V was pared by 1 base and J by 1 base, with 3 bases of the junction left unmatched. The CDR3 extends over 16 amino acids. Germline CDR1 is SGHVS and CDR2 is FQNEAQ. The DNA of the CDR3 is TGTGCCAGCAGCTTAGAGTACAGGGGGAGCAATCAGCCCCAGCATTTT. Its protein is CASSLEYRGSNQPQHF.

V usage is TRBV7-2 and J usage is TRBJ1-2; 7 bases align to TRBD1. V shed 2 bases, J shed 8 bases, and the junction held 8 bases outside the gene matches. The CDR3 totals 14 residues. Germline CDR1 SGHTA, CDR2 FQGNSA. CDR3 DNA sequence: TGTGCCAGCAGCTTACCGACAGGGCTTAGAGGCTACACCTTC. It yields the protein CASSLPTGLRGYTF.

This chain connects TRBV5-4 to TRBJ1-2; tentative D call: TRBD1 (5 bases). Germline CDR1 reads SGHNT; CDR2 reads YYREEE (reference sequence). V was clipped by 4 bases and J by 5 bases, with 18 bases between them. The CDR3 contains 15 residues. The chain's CDR3 is CASSAARGGVYGYTF. CDR3 nucleotide sequence: TGTGCCAGCAGCGCGGCGCGCGGAGGGGTATATGGCTACACCTTC. Full variable domain (remainder filled in from reference TRBV5-4 and TRBJ1-2): ETGVTQSPTHLIKTRGQQVTLRCSSQSGHNTVSWYQQALGQGPQFIFQYYREEENGRGNFPPRFSGLQFPNYSSELNVNALELDDSALYLCASSAARGGVYGYTFGSGTRLTVV.

The DNA for the CDR3 is TGTGCCAGCAGCTTTACACGAAACACCGGGGAGCTGTTTTTT. The encoded protein is CASSFTRNTGELFF. J is TRBJ2-2 and V is TRBV5-6, with D unresolved. V lost 2 bases and J 2 bases, leaving 7 bases between the germline ends. The CDR3 is made up of 14 amino acids. Germline assignment: CDR1 SGHDT and CDR2 YYEEEE.

The V gene is TRBV7-9, the J gene TRBJ1-1; D is possibly TRBD1 (6 bases). Germline V gene data show CDR1 as SEHNR and CDR2 as FQNEAQ (reference sequence). The CDR3 covers 13 residues. V was pared by 4 bases and J by 5 bases, with 11 bases between. CDR3 sequence reads: CASSSEGGTEAFF. Written as DNA, the CDR3 is TGTGCCAGCAGCTCAGAAGGGGGAACTGAAGCTTTCTTT. Full variable domain (rest looked up from reference TRBV7-9 and TRBJ1-1): DTGVSQNPRHKITKRGQNVTFRCDPISEHNRLYWYRQTLGQGPEFLTYFQNEAQLEKSRLLSDRFSAERPKGSFSTLEIQRTEQGDSAMYLCASSSEGGTEAFFGQGTRLTVV.

This chain connects TRBV5-8 to TRBJ1-1; tentative D call: TRBD1 (5 bases). Trimming left V 4 bases short and J 5 bases short, with 15 bases between. Germline assignment: CDR1 SGHTS and CDR2 YDEGEE. The CDR3 is 14 amino acids. The CDR3 region is CASSPMGRATEAFF. The CDR3, as DNA: TGTGCCAGCAGCCCCATGGGACGGGCGACTGAAGCTTTCTTT.

This chain joins TRBV30 and TRBJ1-2; tentative D call: TRBD1 (5 bases). Germline V gene lookup returns CDR1 GTSNPN and CDR2 SVGIG (reference sequence). The V end was cut by 8 bases, the J end by 1 base, with 14 bases between. There are 13 residues in the CDR3. CDR3 sequence (DNA): TGTGCCGGGCGGGCAGGGCTTAACTATGGCTACACCTTC. Translation: CAGRAGLNYGYTF.

There are a few counts of this clone. V gene TRBV5-1 combines with J gene TRBJ2-3, with D perhaps matching TRBD1 (5 bases). Trimming removed 0 bases from V and 2 bases from J, with 13 bases in between. The CDR3 extends over 16 amino acids. Germline V CDR1 and CDR2: SGHRS, YFSETQ. The CDR3 bases are TGCGCCAGCAGCTTGGGTGTGTTTGGGGCCACAGATACGCAGTATTTT. This gives the protein CASSLGVFGATDTQYF. Complete variable domain (other parts from reference TRBV5-1 and TRBJ2-3): KAGVTQTPRYLIKTRGQQVTLSCSPISGHRSVSWYQQTPGQGLQFLFEYFSETQRNKGNFPGRFSGRQFSNSRSEMNVSTLELGDSALYLCASSLGVFGATDTQYFGPGTRLTVL.